This T cell receptor (beta chain) was found in a study of shared clonotypes between healthy human individuals. Study results and caveats: Naive subsets tended to show greater estimated richness than memory subsets. Generation probabilities of non-shared clonotypes were lower (relative to those shared by all four donors).

Selected positively for CCR7 and CD45RO-negative, naive CD8 cells excluded terminally differentiated effector memory CD45RA+ cells. The test was conducted at deep level. Clones were sequenced by immunoSEQ multiplex PCR, and TCRdb holds only the in-frame ones, with some missing. This table holds hundreds of thousands of clones, under 95% found once. Points on this clone: Its specificity is not known.

The CDR3 has 14 residues. The germline CDR1 and CDR2 sequences are MDHEN and SYDVKM. After removal of 2 bases from V and 7 bases from J, the junction contained 8 bases not matched to a gene. This clonotype originated in a young man in good health. V gene TRBV28 combines with J gene TRBJ2-7; TRBD2 matches 7 bases. Sequenced sample: naive CD8+ T cells sorted from blood. The CDR3 nucleotides read TGTGCCAGCAGTTTAGGCGGGAGATTAGAAGAGCAGTACTTC. Its protein is CASSLGGRLEEQYF.